The rows below give T cell receptor beta chains drawn from one sample of a study of cytomegalovirus exposure and HLA in healthy donors. The assay was immunoSEQ multiplex PCR, and TCRdb's table has in-frame clones only and misses some. This table holds about 92,000 clones, about 83% found once. The source material was PBMCs. All receptors derive from a woman aged 18-29 years in good health and CMV-seropositive. The CDR3 runs from the conserved cysteine through the conserved F or W. The order of the fields is D gene, J gene, clone size, V gene, CDR3 DNA, CDR3 protein. The D gene is left open where the match is weak. The size of a clone is reported for some rows only, either as once, few or many, or as a class for expanded clones.

>.|TRBJ2-3|few|TRBV7-9
TGTGCCAGCAGCTCGACAGTAGTTGAGACAGATACGCAGTATTTT
CASSSTVVETDTQYF
>.|TRBJ1-1|.|TRBV6-5
TGTGCCAGCAGCACCCCGGGAAACACTGAAGCTTTCTTT
CASSTPGNTEAFF
>.|TRBJ1-2|.|TRBV4-2
TGTGCCAGCAGCCAAGATCAGGGTACGGTCGGTGGCTACACCTTC
CASSQDQGTVGGYTF
>.|TRBJ2-5|once|TRBV6-5
TGTGCCAGCAAAAGCGGGCGTCAAGAGACCCAGTACTTC
CASKSGRQETQYF
>TRBD1|TRBJ1-1|.|TRBV6-5
TGTGCCAGCAGTTACAGGGGGCTAAGGAACCATGAAGCTTTCTTT
CASSYRGLRNHEAFF
>.|TRBJ1-5|.|TRBV5-5
TGTGCCAGCAGCGAAACAGGGTACGGCAGCAATCAGCCCCAGCATTTT
CASSETGYGSNQPQHF
>.|TRBJ2-6|.|TRBV30
TGTGCCTGGAGTGTACCAGTTGGAGGGGGCGCTGGGGCCAACGTCCTGACTTTC
CAWSVPVGGGAGANVLTF
>.|TRBJ2-7|.|TRBV4-1
TGCGCCAGCAGCCAAGTGGCAGGGCTCTCCTACGAGCAGTACTTC
CASSQVAGLSYEQYF
>.|TRBJ2-3|.|TRBV6-5
TGTGCCAGCAGTACCAGTAGCGATACGCAGTATTTT
CASSTSSDTQYF
>.|TRBJ2-3|.|TRBV30
TGTGCCTGGAGTGCGCGGGGTTCTAGCACAGATACGCAGTATTTT
CAWSARGSSTDTQYF
>TRBD2|TRBJ2-1|.|TRBV30
TGTGCCTGGAGTTCCCCTAGCGGGAGAAAAAACAATGAGCAGTTCTTC
CAWSSPSGRKNNEQFF
>.|TRBJ2-5|.|TRBV28
TGTGCCAGCAGTTTTTTGTTAGCGCAACAAGAGACCCAGTACTTC
CASSFLLAQQETQYF
>TRBD2|TRBJ2-5|.|TRBV9
TGTGCCAGCAGCGTAAGCGGGAGTTGGCAGACCCAGTACTTC
CASSVSGSWQTQYF
>TRBD2|TRBJ2-7|.|TRBV23-1
TGCGCCAGCCCCCCCGGACTAGCGGGAGGGGGCGAGCAGTACTTC
CASPPGLAGGGEQYF
>.|TRBJ1-1|.|TRBV7-9
TGTGCCAGCAGCTTAGGCCAGGTGAACACTGAAGCTTTCTTT
CASSLGQVNTEAFF
>TRBD1|TRBJ1-2|once|TRBV2
TGTGCCAGCAGTGAAACTGGGACAGGGGCCTTTAACTATGGCTACACCTTC
CASSETGTGAFNYGYTF
>.|TRBJ1-1|once|TRBV6-1
TGTGCCAGCGTCGGGGGATTTGCCATGAACACTGAAGCTTTCTTT
CASVGGFAMNTEAFF
>.|TRBJ1-1|.|TRBV28
TGTGCCAGCAGTTTTCGACTTGGAGCTTTCTTT
CASSFRLGAFF
>.|TRBJ1-6|.|TRBV25-1
TGTGCCAGCAGGACAGGCCAGGATAATTCACCCCTCCACTTT
CASRTGQDNSPLHF
>.|TRBJ2-5|once|TRBV15
TGTGCCACCAGCAAGGGAGCCTTGGCGGGGATACGTCGCCAAGAGACCCAGTACTTC
CATSKGALAGIRRQETQYF
>TRBD2|TRBJ2-3|.|TRBV5-8
TGTGCCAGCAGCATTCGGACTAGCGGCACAGATACGCAGTATTTT
CASSIRTSGTDTQYF
>.|TRBJ1-1|.|TRBV10-2
TGCGCCAGCAGTGAATCCCCAGGAAAGACTGAAGCTTTCTTT
CASSESPGKTEAFF
>TRBD1|TRBJ1-2|.|TRBV7-9
TGTGCCAGCAGCTTCGGGGACAGTCGAGCTAACTATGGCTACACCTTC
CASSFGDSRANYGYTF
>.|TRBJ1-1|few|TRBV6-6
TGTGCCAGCAGTGCCGCAGGAATTAACACTGAAGCTTTCTTT
CASSAAGINTEAFF
>.|TRBJ1-4|few|TRBV4-1
TGCGCCAGCAGCCTAACCGGGACACTAGGTGAAAAACTGTTTTTT
CASSLTGTLGEKLFF
>TRBD1|TRBJ2-7|once|TRBV6-6
TGTGCCAGCAGTTACTCGAAGGGGGACAGCTACGAGCAGTACTTC
CASSYSKGDSYEQYF
>TRBD1|TRBJ1-1|few|TRBV19
TGTGCCAGCCTTGGACAGGGCACTGAAGCTTTCTTT
CASLGQGTEAFF
>TRBD1|TRBJ2-2|.|TRBV27
TGTGCCAGCAGTTCCGGACAGGGTGAGGGGGAGCTGTTTTTT
CASSSGQGEGELFF
>.|TRBJ2-3|.|TRBV5-3
TGTGCCAGAAGCTTGCCCTCTAGCACAGATACGCAGTATTTT
CARSLPSSTDTQYF
>.|TRBJ1-1|.|TRBV5-1
TGCGCCAGCAGCTTGGCGGGGATCTCGAACACTGAAGCTTTCTTT
CASSLAGISNTEAFF
>TRBD1|TRBJ1-1|few|TRBV5-6
TGTGCCAGCAGCTTGAGGGGACAGGGTATGAACACTGAAGCTTTCTTT
CASSLRGQGMNTEAFF
>.|TRBJ2-7|.|TRBV5-6
TGTGCCAGCAGCGAGACAGTTTGGGGAGAGCAGTACTTC
CASSETVWGEQYF
>TRBD1|TRBJ1-2|.|TRBV5-6
TGTGCCAGCAGCCCAGGACAGGGACTCTATGGCTACACCTTC
CASSPGQGLYGYTF
>TRBD2|TRBJ2-7|.|TRBV7-9
TGTGCCAGCAGCTTGGATAGCGGGAGGGTTTACGAGCAGTACTTC
CASSLDSGRVYEQYF
>.|TRBJ2-7|once|TRBV13
TGTGCCAGCAGCTCAGGGGGGCAGGGCCAGGGCTCCTACGAGCAGTACTTC
CASSSGGQGQGSYEQYF
>.|TRBJ1-5|.|TRBV15
TGTGCCACCAGCATGGGGGGTAACAATCAGCCCCAGCATTTT
CATSMGGNNQPQHF
>TRBD1|TRBJ1-6|.|TRBV25-1
TGTGCCAGCAGCCAAGACAGGGGTCGTAATTCACCCCTCCACTTT
CASSQDRGRNSPLHF
>TRBD1|TRBJ1-5|.|TRBV4-1
TGCGCCAGCAGCCCGCGACAGGGGGCGGTCAATCAGCCCCAGCATTTT
CASSPRQGAVNQPQHF
>TRBD1|TRBJ1-3|.|TRBV6-6
TGTGCCAGCAGTTTTACAGGGGCTGGAAACACCATATATTTT
CASSFTGAGNTIYF
>.|TRBJ2-5|few|TRBV10-3
TGTGCCATCAGTCCGGGGGAGACCCAGTACTTC
CAISPGETQYF
>.|TRBJ1-5|.|TRBV5-1
TGCGCCAGCAGCAGGGGTCCCAATCAGCCCCAGCATTTT
CASSRGPNQPQHF